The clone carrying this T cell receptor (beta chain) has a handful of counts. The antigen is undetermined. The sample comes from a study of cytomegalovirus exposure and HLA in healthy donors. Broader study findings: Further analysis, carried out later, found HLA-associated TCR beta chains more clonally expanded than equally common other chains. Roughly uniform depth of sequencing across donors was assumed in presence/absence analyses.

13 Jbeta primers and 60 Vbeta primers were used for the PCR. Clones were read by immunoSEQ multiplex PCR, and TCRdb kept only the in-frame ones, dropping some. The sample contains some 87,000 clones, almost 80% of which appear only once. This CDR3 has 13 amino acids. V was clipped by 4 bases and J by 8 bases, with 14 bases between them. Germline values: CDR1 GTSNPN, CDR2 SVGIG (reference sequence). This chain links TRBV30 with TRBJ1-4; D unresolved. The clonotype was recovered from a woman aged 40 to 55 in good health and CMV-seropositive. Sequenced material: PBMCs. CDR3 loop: CAWMSNPREKLFF. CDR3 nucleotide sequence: TGTGCCTGGATGTCGAATCCACGGGAAAAACTGTTTTTT.